The next 12 T cell receptor beta chains were all read from a single sample in a study of blood T cells in healthy people across ages. A second PCR of roughly 7 to 11 cycles used a sample-barcoded 5' primer and a J-beta primer mix. From the 5' RACE reads, TCRdb called clonotypes with MiXCR, one entry per CDR3 protein. The profile shows 600,000 to 1,000,000 distinct CDR3 sequences, about 25% of them singletons. This same sample was also part of a study on T cells of mothers and their children.

The sequenced sample was blood. The origin of the receptors is a boy between 10 and 17 years old in good health.

This chain uses TRBV4-2 with TRBJ2-3, with D unclear. The germline V and J ends were trimmed by 2 bases and 2 bases, with 11 bases remaining between them. The CDR3 loop spans 15 amino acids. The germline gives CDR1 LGHNA, CDR2 YNFKEQ. The CDR3 DNA reads TGTGCCAGCAGCCAACCTACAACCGACACAGATACGCAGTATTTT. It yields the protein CASSQPTTDTDTQYF.

There are a few counts of this clonotype. V is TRBV12-3 or TRBV12-4 and J is TRBJ1-1, with unresolved D. CDR3 length: 14 amino acids. Trimming stripped 7 bases from V and 1 base from J, with 13 bases between. The CDR3 here is CASTPASGNTEAFF. In DNA, the CDR3 is TGTGCCAGCACCCCCGCAAGTGGGAACACTGAAGCTTTCTTT.

The rearrangement joins TRBV21-1 to TRBJ2-4; the table's D call TRBD1 went unverified against the DNA. TRBV21-1 is marked as a pseudogene. The CDR3 loop spans 15 amino acids. The CDR3 loop reads CASSKPGTAKNIQYF. CDR3 coding DNA: TGTGCCAGCAGCAAACCGGGGACAGCCAAAAACATTCAGTACTTC.

The chain joins TRBV4-3 to TRBJ2-5, with D tentatively TRBD2 (6 bases). Trimming removed 1 base from V and 5 bases from J, with 20 bases in between. Germline loops: CDR1 LGHNA, CDR2 YSLEER. The CDR3 extends over 17 amino acids. CDR3 DNA: TGCGCCAGCAGCCAAGGCGATTTGGTTGGAGGGCGGGAGACCCAGTACTTC. Encoded protein: CASSQGDLVGGRETQYF.

The CDR3 DNA follows: TGTGCCAGCAGCAGGGAAATCGGGGAGCTGTTTTTT. Translating it yields CASSREIGELFF. The rearrangement links TRBV25-1 to TRBJ2-2; TRBD1 might be the D (5 bases). CDR1 is MGHDK and CDR2 is SYGVNS in the germline V gene. V lost 6 bases to trimming and J lost 7 bases, with 9 bases between them. The CDR3 totals 12 residues. Full variable domain (missing parts from reference TRBV25-1 and TRBJ2-2): EADIYQTPRYLVIGTGKKITLECSQTMGHDKMYWYQQDPGMELHLIHYSYGVNSTEKGDLSSESTVSRIRTEHFPLTLESARPSHTSQYLCASSREIGELFFGEGSRLTVL.

This clonotype has a single count. DNA for the CDR3: TGTGCCAGCAGCTTATTACTCCGCGGGGGGGGCACAGATACGCAGTATTTT. It yields the protein CASSLLLRGGGTDTQYF. J is TRBJ2-3 and V is TRBV7-6; 9 bases match TRBD2. The CDR3 length is 17 residues. Germline V gene data show CDR1 as SGHVS and CDR2 as FNYEAQ. The V gene end was trimmed by 2 bases and the J gene end by 1 base; junction bases not matched to a gene: 7.

As concerns this clonotype: The junction departs from germline at one end; a sequencing error may be responsible. The rearrangement joins TRBV20-1 to TRBJ1-2; tentative D call: TRBD1 (5 bases). The CDR3 is 13 residues long. Germline V gene data show CDR1 as DFQATT and CDR2 as SNEGSKA (reference sequence). In DNA form, the CDR3 reads TGCAGTACTAGAGAAGGGGCTAGAGGTGGCTACACCTTC. Its protein is CSTREGARGGYTF.

This clonotype occurred a few times. V is TRBV20-1 and J is TRBJ2-1, with TRBD2 matching over 12 bases. The V segment lost 0 bases and the J segment 9 bases; nucleotides outside the gene matches: 15. CDR3 length: 18 amino acids. Germline CDR1 reads DFQATT; CDR2 reads SNEGSKA (reference sequence). The CDR3 region has the DNA TGCAGTGCTAGAGAGCATTCTAGGCCTAGCGGGAGGGTTGGTGAGCAGTTCTTC. The encoded protein is CSAREHSRPSGRVGEQFF.

This chain uses TRBV5-6 with TRBJ2-3; a possible D gene is TRBD2 (6 bases). The CDR3 covers 16 residues. Germline CDR1 and CDR2: SGHDT and YYEEEE. V shed 4 bases and J shed 6 bases, with 21 bases lying between them. The CDR3 here is CASSPGGAEARDTQYF. The CDR3 DNA is TGTGCCAGCAGCCCCGGCGGGGCCGAGGCGCGTGATACGCAGTATTTT.

The chain has TRBV20-1 and TRBJ2-7, with D possibly TRBD1 on 5 matching bases. In germline, CDR1 is DFQATT, CDR2 SNEGSKA (reference sequence). The CDR3 is 12 amino acids. CDR3 in amino acids: CSDDSYTYEQYF. The CDR3 DNA sequence: TGCAGCGATGACAGTTATACCTACGAGCAGTACTTC.

This rearrangement joins TRBV27 to TRBJ2-1; 8 nucleotides line up with TRBD1. Per the germline V gene, CDR1 is MNHEY and CDR2 is SMNVEV (reference sequence). V dropped 2 bases and J dropped 9; count of bases not matched to a gene: 3. The CDR3 contains 13 residues. The CDR3 sequence: CASSLQTGAEQFF. As DNA, the CDR3 is TGTGCCAGCAGTTTACAGACAGGGGCTGAGCAGTTCTTC.

This chain connects TRBV4-3 to TRBJ2-3, with 9 bases identical to TRBD2. CDR1 is LGHNA and CDR2 is YSLEER in the germline V gene. J lost 6 bases, V lost 0 bases, and 7 bases had no gene match. There are 16 residues in the CDR3. In DNA form, the CDR3 reads TGCGCCAGCAGCCAAGAAGCGGGGGGCCACGTGGATACGCAGTATTTT. Its translation is CASSQEAGGHVDTQYF.